A single sample gave rise to the 27 T cell receptor beta chains below, sequenced in a study of blood T cell repertoires in COVID-19. Clones were sequenced by immunoSEQ multiplex PCR, and TCRdb holds only the in-frame ones, with some missing. There are 65,000 to 85,000 clones in the sample; approximately 89% occur only once, and roughly 5.8% lies in the top ten. The sequenced sample was peripheral blood. The receptors originated from a human donor in a cohort sampled during active COVID-19.

The rearrangement uses TRBV7-2 and TRBJ2-5, with no clear D. Germline loops: CDR1 SGHTA, CDR2 FQGNSA. This CDR3 has 13 amino acids. V was pared by 3 bases and J by 1 base, with 6 bases between. CDR3 bases: TGTGCCAGCAGCTTGTTTAGCCAAGAGACCCAGTACTTC. Protein sequence: CASSLFSQETQYF.

The V and J genes are TRBV3-1 (or the pseudogene TRBV3-2) and TRBJ2-7; 8 nucleotides agree with TRBD2. The CDR3 consists of 17 residues. From germline, CDR1 is LGHDT and CDR2 YNNKEL (reference sequence). Unmatched junction bases numbered 9, after V lost 0 bases and J lost 2 bases. CDR3 bases: TGTGCCAGCAGCCAAGATCGGTGGCGGGGGGATCCCTACGAGCAGTACTTC. This sequence encodes CASSQDRWRGDPYEQYF.

The CDR3 DNA sequence: TGTGCCAGCTCACCTTCCGGGACTAGCCGCCTCCACAATGAGCAGTTCTTC. As protein: CASSPSGTSRLHNEQFF. V gene TRBV18 combines with J gene TRBJ2-1, with 9 bases matching TRBD2. CDR1 and CDR2 from the germline V gene are KGHSH and LQKENI. The trim removed 3 bases at V and 5 bases at J, leaving 11 bases unmatched. The CDR3 runs 17 residues. The full variable domain, its missing parts supplied by reference TRBV18 and TRBJ2-1, is NAGVMQNPRHLVRRRGQEARLRCSPMKGHSHVYWYRQLPEEGLKFMVYLQKENIIDESGMPKERFSAEFPKEGPSILRIQQVVRGDSAAYFCASSPSGTSRLHNEQFFGPGTRLTVL.

The J gene is TRBJ1-1, the V gene TRBV30, with 9 bases lining up with TRBD1. In germline, CDR1 is GTSNPN, CDR2 SVGIG (reference sequence). The CDR3 runs 17 residues. J gave up 1 base and V 2 bases, and 11 bases lay outside the gene matches. The CDR3 protein is CAWSRTGQGIWNTEAFF. The DNA of the CDR3 is TGTGCCTGGAGTAGGACGGGACAGGGAATCTGGAACACTGAAGCTTTCTTT.

The chain employs TRBV4-1 and TRBJ1-2; D not resolved. The germline CDR1 and CDR2 sequences are MGHRA and YSYEKL. The CDR3 runs 12 residues. Trimming took off 8 bases at V and 8 bases at J, with 15 bases between the two ends. CDR3 sequence (DNA): TGCGCCAGCTTTGGCGGGGAAAGCGGCTACACCTTC. This translates into CASFGGESGYTF.

The chain uses TRBV10-3 and TRBJ2-7, with a weak D call TRBD2 (6 bases). This CDR3 spans 15 amino acids. Germline V gene lookup returns CDR1 ENHRY and CDR2 SYGVKD. V was pared by 0 bases and J by 2 bases, with 11 bases between. Here the CDR3 DNA reads TGTGCCATCAGTGAGTCAGGGGACTCAGCCTACGAGCAGTACTTC. Amino acids: CAISESGDSAYEQYF.

The DNA of the CDR3 is TGTGCCAGCAGCTTAAGACTAGCGGCAGATACGCAGTATTTT. Translated: CASSLRLAADTQYF. The rearrangement uses TRBV7-2 and TRBJ2-3; 9 bases line up with TRBD2. The CDR3 has 14 amino acids. V shed 2 bases, J shed 4 bases, and the junction held 1 base outside the gene matches. The germline V gene encodes CDR1 SGHTA and CDR2 FQGNSA.

This CDR3 is CASSQVGGTGELFF. The CDR3 DNA follows: TGTGCCAGCAGCCAAGTCGGGGGGACTGGGGAGCTGTTTTTT. The chain couples TRBV3-1 (or the pseudogene TRBV3-2) to TRBJ2-2; TRBD2 matches at 7 bases. V lost 1 base and J lost 8; bases outside the gene matches: 4. CDR1 is LGHDT and CDR2 is YNNKEL in the germline V gene (reference sequence). CDR3 length: 14 residues.

DNA of the CDR3: TGTGCCACCCCTACCCGCGGGGATTATGAGCAGTTCTTC. Protein sequence: CATPTRGDYEQFF. The chain combines TRBV24-1 with TRBJ2-1; a possible D gene is TRBD2 (6 bases). The CDR3 totals 13 residues. The germline V gene has CDR1 KGHDR and CDR2 SFDVKD. The V and J ends lost 9 bases and 8 bases respectively, with 16 bases between them.

This chain connects TRBV6-2 or TRBV6-3 to TRBJ2-7; 12 bases fit TRBD2. V shed 2 bases and J 3 bases; nucleotides not matched to a gene: 2. The CDR3 covers 15 residues. CDR1 and CDR2 (germline): MNHEY, SVGEGT. The DNA of the CDR3 is TGTGCCAGCAGTTACACTAGCGGGGGGATCTACGAGCAGTACTTC. Translation: CASSYTSGGIYEQYF.

This chain joins TRBV9 and TRBJ1-2; D ambiguous. Trimming took off 4 bases at V and 7 bases at J, with 17 bases between the two ends. Germline loops: CDR1 SGDLS, CDR2 YYNGEE. The CDR3 runs to 14 residues. CDR3 sequence reads: CASSPPRGSGGYTF. For the CDR3, the DNA is TGTGCCAGCAGCCCCCCCCGGGGTAGCGGTGGCTACACCTTC. The full variable domain, with the rest looked up from reference TRBV9 and TRBJ1-2, is DSGVTQTPKHLITATGQRVTLRCSPRSGDLSVYWYQQSLDQGLQFLIQYYNGEERAKGNILERFSAQQFPDLHSELNLSSLELGDSALYFCASSPPRGSGGYTFGSGTRLTVV.

J is TRBJ2-1 and V is TRBV5-1; 9 bases match TRBD2. The germline CDR1 and CDR2 sequences are SGHRS and YFSETQ. The CDR3 is 16 residues long. The V and J ends lost 0 bases and 6 bases, in that order; junction bases with no gene match: 7. CDR3 loop: CASSLAPAGGPNEQFF. The CDR3 DNA reads TGCGCCAGCAGCTTGGCCCCTGCGGGGGGGCCCAATGAGCAGTTCTTC.

The J gene is TRBJ2-1, the V gene TRBV18; perhaps TRBD2 as D (6 bases). The CDR3 length is 16 residues. CDR1 is KGHSH, CDR2 LQKENI, per germline. Trimming shortened V by 0 bases and J by 8 bases, and 17 bases separated the two germline ends. The CDR3 DNA reads as TGTGCCAGCTCACCACCCCTGGGGGGAAAAGGAGATGAGCAGTTCTTC. Its protein is CASSPPLGGKGDEQFF.

The J gene is TRBJ1-4, the V gene TRBV6-1; 9 nucleotides agree with TRBD1. The V gene's germline CDR1 is MNHNS and CDR2 SASEGT. The CDR3 sequence is 16 residues long. V dropped 1 base and J dropped 12; count of bases not matched to a gene: 12. The CDR3 region is CASSEEGGQGINELFF. The DNA of the CDR3 is TGTGCCAGCAGTGAAGAGGGGGGACAGGGTATCAACGAACTGTTTTTT.

V and J are TRBV7-2 and TRBJ1-5; D is unclear. The length of the CDR3 is 15 residues. Trimming stripped 0 bases from V and 4 bases from J, with 10 bases between. Germline lookup yields CDR1 SGHTA and CDR2 FQGNSA. The CDR3: CASSLAGSGNQPQHF. DNA for the CDR3: TGTGCCAGCAGCTTAGCAGGGAGTGGGAATCAGCCCCAGCATTTT.

J is TRBJ2-5 and V is TRBV19, with D possibly being TRBD2 (6 bases). The ends were cut back, 5 bases at V and 1 base at J, with 11 bases in the middle. The length of the CDR3 is 14 residues. CDR1 is LNHDA and CDR2 is SQIVND in the germline V gene (reference sequence). CDR3 amino acids: CASSSRDSQETQYF. In DNA, the CDR3 is TGTGCCAGTAGTTCACGGGACTCCCAAGAGACCCAGTACTTC.

This chain uses TRBV7-8 with TRBJ1-1; D uncertain. Germline V CDR1 and CDR2: SGHVS, FQNEAQ. The CDR3 length is 14 residues. Trimming removed 2 bases at V and 1 base at J, with 8 bases between. As DNA, the CDR3 is TGTGCCAGCAGCTTATATTCAGGGAACACTGAAGCTTTCTTT. Translating it yields CASSLYSGNTEAFF.

V is TRBV14 and J is TRBJ1-1, with D perhaps matching TRBD1 (5 bases). V dropped 4 bases and J dropped 9 bases, with 12 bases sitting between them. Looked up from germline, CDR1 is SGHDN and CDR2 is FVKESK. This CDR3 spans 12 amino acids. As DNA, the CDR3 is TGTGCCAGCAGCCTGGCTCCAGGGAAAGCTTTCTTT. This gives the protein CASSLAPGKAFF.

The chain employs TRBV6-2 or TRBV6-3 and TRBJ1-4; TRBD1 is a possible D gene (6 bases). Trimming removed 5 bases at V and 8 bases at J, with 9 bases between. The CDR3 contains 12 residues. CDR1 MNHEY and CDR2 SVGEGT come from the germline V gene. The CDR3: CASSRTAEKLFF. CDR3 in DNA: TGTGCCAGCAGTAGGACAGCCGAAAAACTGTTTTTT.

The genes are TRBV29-1 and TRBJ1-1, with 8 bases that match TRBD1. The V and J ends lost 8 bases and 1 base, in that order; junction bases with no gene match: 6. This CDR3 is 13 amino acids long. Germline V gene lookup returns CDR1 SQVTM and CDR2 ANQGSEA. The CDR3 nucleotides read TGCAGCTTGATGGGACAGGAGAACACTGAAGCTTTCTTT. As protein: CSLMGQENTEAFF.

The chain carries TRBV7-9 and TRBJ2-1; D may be TRBD1 (6 bases). Germline values: CDR1 SEHNR, CDR2 FQNEAQ (reference sequence). This CDR3 has 13 amino acids. V lost 5 bases to trimming and J lost 6 bases, with 11 bases between them. Here the CDR3 DNA reads TGTGCCAGCAGCCCTACAGGGTCCAATGAGCAGTTCTTC. It specifies CASSPTGSNEQFF.

The chain's CDR3 is CASRAEGAAYGYTF. CDR3 bases: TGCGCCAGCAGGGCCGAGGGCGCCGCTTATGGCTACACCTTC. The chain has TRBV5-1 and TRBJ1-2; D not resolved. The V end was cut by 5 bases, the J end by 5 bases, with 16 bases between. Germline CDR1 is SGHRS and CDR2 is YFSETQ. This CDR3 has 14 amino acids.

The sample holds one count of this clone. The chain is built from TRBV29-1 and TRBJ1-2; D might be TRBD1 (6 bases). V lost 4 bases to trimming and J lost 2 bases, with 11 bases between them. Germline assignment: CDR1 SQVTM and CDR2 ANQGSEA. This CDR3 has 13 residues. CDR3 sequence: CSVVSGTNYGYTF. CDR3 in DNA: TGCAGCGTTGTGTCCGGGACAAACTATGGCTACACCTTC.

The gene calls are TRBV10-1 and TRBJ1-6; no definite D call. The CDR3 has 13 amino acids. V lost 10 bases to trimming and J lost 8 bases, with 15 bases between them. CDR1 is WNHNN and CDR2 is SYGVQD in the germline V gene (reference sequence). The CDR3: CATQPDGDSPLHF. The CDR3 DNA is TGCGCCACCCAACCGGACGGGGATTCACCCCTCCACTTT.

The V call is TRBV9, the J call TRBJ1-6; D perhaps matches TRBD1 (5 bases). Germline V CDR1 and CDR2: SGDLS, YYNGEE. V lost 0 bases to trimming and J lost 8 bases, with 12 bases between them. The CDR3 extends over 15 amino acids. CDR3 in DNA: TGTGCCAGCAGCGTAGATGGGGGGGAGTATTCACCCCTCCACTTT. Protein: CASSVDGGEYSPLHF.

The chain is built from TRBV6-5 and TRBJ2-5, with TRBD1 identical over 8 bases. J lost 7 bases, V lost 6 bases, and 10 bases had no gene match. This CDR3 spans 14 amino acids. Germline V gene lookup returns CDR1 MNHEY and CDR2 SVGAGI. CDR3 in DNA: TGTGCCAGCAGCGGGGACAGGTCTAGTGGGACCCAGTACTTC. Amino acids: CASSGDRSSGTQYF.

The chain combines TRBV30 with TRBJ1-5, with D hard to call. CDR3 length: 13 amino acids. V was cut by 3 bases and J by 3 bases, with 9 bases left in between. Looked up from germline, CDR1 is GTSNPN and CDR2 is SVGIG (reference sequence). CDR3 in amino acids: CAWSGRDNQPQHF. CDR3 bases: TGTGCCTGGAGCGGCCGGGACAATCAGCCCCAGCATTTT.